This paragraph reports one T cell receptor beta chain. Assay: immunoSEQ multiplex PCR; the TCRdb copy retains only in-frame clones and omits some. The sample has more than 8,500 clones, roughly 80% seen once. The data are from a study of tumor-infiltrating lymphocytes in localized non-small cell lung cancer. The CDR3 sequence is 14 residues long. Trimming removed 5 bases from V and 5 bases from J, with 13 bases in between. Germline values: CDR1 MNHNS, CDR2 SASEGT. The V gene is TRBV6-1, the J gene TRBJ1-5; tentatively, D is TRBD1 (5 bases). Material for sequencing was uninvolved lung tissue not adjacent to the tumor. The source is a human donor with non-small cell lung cancer. The CDR3 coding sequence is TGTGCCAGCAGTCCCCTGGGACTGCATCAGCCCCAGCATTTT. Protein: CASSPLGLHQPQHF.